The 18 T cell receptor beta chains listed next were all sequenced from one sample in a study of lymphopenia after photon versus proton radiotherapy. Measured with immunoSEQ multiplex PCR; TCRdb has only the in-frame clones, and not every one. Of 25,000 to 30,000 clones listed, around 86% were seen once; the top ten hold approximately 3.7%. This specimen consisted of peripheral blood, obtained from a patient treated with photon-based radiotherapy. The source of these receptors is a woman aged 50 to 60 with pancreatic cancer.

J is TRBJ2-7 and V is TRBV7-8; no firm D call. The germline V gene has CDR1 SGHVS and CDR2 FQNEAQ. The CDR3 runs 15 residues. V was shortened by 0 bases and J by 4 bases, with 13 bases between the two germline ends. CDR3 protein: CASSLAGLPKYEQYF. Written as DNA, the CDR3 is TGTGCCAGCAGCTTAGCGGGTCTGCCCAAATACGAGCAGTACTTC.

This rearrangement joins TRBV4-2 to TRBJ1-2; D not certain. Looked up from germline, CDR1 is LGHNA and CDR2 is YNFKEQ. The CDR3 runs to 12 residues. The V end was cut by 1 base, the J end by 7 bases, with 7 bases between. CDR3 region: CASSQVEGGYTF. The CDR3, as DNA: TGTGCCAGCAGCCAAGTCGAGGGTGGCTACACCTTC.

This clone was recorded only once. The rearrangement links TRBV29-1 to TRBJ2-3; 13 bases map to TRBD2. The CDR3 is made up of 14 amino acids. V shed 6 bases, J shed 4 bases, and the junction held 4 bases outside the gene matches. CDR1 is SQVTM, CDR2 ANQGSEA, per germline. CDR3 nucleotide sequence: TGCAGCGTGTGGACTAGCGGGAGCGCAGATACGCAGTATTTT. Protein product: CSVWTSGSADTQYF.

The rearrangement joins TRBV19 to TRBJ2-2; D possibly uses TRBD1 or TRBD2 (5 bases each). In germline, CDR1 is LNHDA, CDR2 SQIVND (reference sequence). V was clipped by 3 bases and J by 2 bases, with 10 bases between them. This CDR3 is 15 amino acids long. The CDR3 nucleotides read TGTGCCAGTAGTATGGGACCGACTAACACCGGGGAGCTGTTTTTT. Encoded protein: CASSMGPTNTGELFF.

The chain has TRBV13 and TRBJ2-5; 9 bases line up with TRBD2. V was pared by 4 bases and J by 0 bases, with 6 bases of the junction left unmatched. Germline values: CDR1 PRHDT, CDR2 FYEKMQ (reference sequence). The CDR3 loop spans 16 amino acids. CDR3 sequence (DNA): TGTGCCAGCAGCTCCCGGACTAGCGCGCACCAAGAGACCCAGTACTTC. Its protein product is CASSSRTSAHQETQYF.

This clone appeared once. The CDR3, as DNA: TGCGCCAGCAGCCAAGAGCAAGGGGCTGGCTATGGCTACACCTTC. Encoded protein: CASSQEQGAGYGYTF. This sequence joins TRBV4-1 and TRBJ1-2, with D perhaps TRBD1 (5 bases). Trimming cost V 0 bases and J 4 bases, with 12 bases left between them. Looked up from germline, CDR1 is MGHRA and CDR2 is YSYEKL. This CDR3 is built from 15 residues.

The chain couples TRBV4-3 to TRBJ2-2; TRBD2 might be the D (5 bases). The CDR3 contains 17 residues. V lost 0 bases and J lost 6, with 17 bases in between. Per germline, CDR1 LGHNA and CDR2 YSLEER. The CDR3 DNA follows: TGCGCCAGCAGCCAAGATCTACAGCGAGCGGTCCCCGGGGAGCTGTTTTTT. Its translation: CASSQDLQRAVPGELFF.

The chain recombines TRBV19 with TRBJ2-1, with D perhaps matching TRBD1 or TRBD2 (5 bases each). Trimming shortened V by 3 bases and J by 5 bases, and 11 bases separated the two germline ends. The CDR3 has 14 residues. From germline, CDR1 is LNHDA and CDR2 SQIVND (reference sequence). The CDR3 coding sequence is TGTGCCAGTAGTATTGGGACGGCCAACAATGAGCAGTTCTTC. Its protein is CASSIGTANNEQFF.

This chain joins TRBV7-2 and TRBJ2-7; 13 nucleotides match TRBD2. The CDR3 spans 16 residues. The V and J ends lost 5 bases and 0 bases, in that order; junction bases with no gene match: 4. The germline gives CDR1 SGHTA, CDR2 FQGNSA. The DNA of the CDR3 is TGTGCCAGCAGCCTGGGACTAGCGGGAAACTCCTACGAGCAGTACTTC. Its protein is CASSLGLAGNSYEQYF.

Only one count was recorded for this clone. The V call is TRBV30, the J call TRBJ1-1; perhaps TRBD1 as D (5 bases). This CDR3 comprises 16 residues. Germline CDR1 GTSNPN, CDR2 SVGIG (reference sequence). V was trimmed by 0 bases and J by 3 bases, leaving 17 bases between them. For the CDR3, the DNA is TGTGCCTGGAGTGTCTGGGGCACCCCAGGTGACACTGAAGCTTTCTTT. Amino acids: CAWSVWGTPGDTEAFF.

Regarding this clone: At one end the junction does not follow the germline gene, possibly because of a read error. The chain combines TRBV5-6 with TRBJ2-5; unclear D gene. CDR3 length equals 13 residues. The germline V gene has CDR1 SGHDT and CDR2 YYEEEE. The CDR3 protein is CASSFPPSGPEHF. CDR3 in DNA: TGTGCCAGCAGCTTCCCCCCCTCGGGCCCGGAGCACTTC. Based on the CDR3 plus reference TRBV5-6 and TRBJ2-5, the full variable domain is DAGVTQSPTHLIKTRGQQVTLRCSPKSGHDTVSWYQQALGQGPQFIFQYYEEEERQRGNFPDRFSGHQFPNYSSELNVNALLLGDSALYLCASSFPPSGPEHFGPGTRLLVL.

This clone has just a few counts. The rearrangement uses TRBV7-9 and TRBJ1-2; TRBD1 might be the D (5 bases). The germline V gene encodes CDR1 SEHNR and CDR2 FQNEAQ (reference sequence). This CDR3 has 15 residues. The ends were cut back, 0 bases at V and 6 bases at J, with 14 bases in the middle. The CDR3 protein is CASSLAPAGSDGYTF. For the CDR3, the DNA is TGTGCCAGCAGCTTAGCTCCGGCAGGGTCGGATGGCTACACCTTC.

This clone ranks as medium-sized (0.01 to 0.1%). This sequence joins TRBV10-1 and TRBJ1-1; the D gene is possibly TRBD1 (6 bases). This CDR3 has 15 residues. Deletions cut 4 bases from V and 5 bases from J, with 17 bases between. CDR1 and CDR2 (germline): WNHNN, SYGVQD (reference sequence). CDR3 in amino acids: CASSGDRSAETEAFF. CDR3 in DNA: TGCGCCAGCAGTGGAGACAGGTCCGCCGAGACTGAAGCTTTCTTT.

The chain couples TRBV6-5 to TRBJ1-4, with a weak D call TRBD1 (6 bases). Trimming stripped 4 bases from V and 0 bases from J, with 12 bases between. There are 16 residues in the CDR3. CDR1 and CDR2 from the germline V gene are MNHEY and SVGAGI. The CDR3 sequence is CASSSMTGATNEKLFF. CDR3 DNA: TGTGCCAGCAGTTCCATGACAGGAGCAACTAATGAAAAACTGTTTTTT.

The V gene is TRBV28, the J gene TRBJ2-7, with TRBD1 matching 8 bases. Germline V gene data show CDR1 as MDHEN and CDR2 as SYDVKM. The CDR3 runs 21 residues. Trimming removed 1 base from V and 0 bases from J; junction bases left unmatched: 20. The CDR3 protein is CASSLSGPSEGTGDFSYEQYF. CDR3 in DNA: TGTGCCAGCAGTTTATCCGGTCCGTCCGAAGGGACAGGCGACTTCTCCTACGAGCAGTACTTC. Drawing the rest from reference TRBV28 and TRBJ2-7, the complete variable domain is DVKVTQSSRYLVKRTGEKVFLECVQDMDHENMFWYRQDPGLGLRLIYFSYDVKMKEKGDIPEGYSVSREKKERFSLILESASTNQTSMYLCASSLSGPSEGTGDFSYEQYFGPGTRLTVT.

This sequence joins TRBV2 and TRBJ2-7, with TRBD1 as a possible D gene (6 bases). Per the germline V gene, CDR1 is SNHLY and CDR2 is FYNNEI. CDR3 length: 12 residues. V was trimmed by 6 bases and J by 3 bases, leaving 9 bases between them. The DNA of the CDR3 is TGTGCCAGCAGGGGGACACTCTACGAGCAGTACTTC. Protein sequence: CASRGTLYEQYF.

The rearrangement uses TRBV21-1 and TRBJ2-7; the table's D call, TRBD1, was not checked against the DNA. TRBV21-1 is a pseudogene. The CDR3 is 15 residues long. CDR3 sequence (DNA): TGTGCCAGCAGCAAATACGACAGGAATTCCTACGAGCAGTACTTC. Amino acid sequence: CASSKYDRNSYEQYF.

The V and J genes are TRBV5-1 and TRBJ2-1; a weak D match, TRBD1 (5 bases). V gave up 5 bases and J gave up 2 bases, with 11 bases separating them. This CDR3 has 14 residues. Germline V gene sequence: CDR1 SGHRS, CDR2 YFSETQ. Here the CDR3 reads CASSRGGAYNEQFF. In DNA form, the CDR3 reads TGCGCCAGCAGTAGGGGTGGCGCCTACAATGAGCAGTTCTTC.